This T cell receptor beta chain was profiled in a study of blood T cell repertoires in COVID-19. As originally analysed: How many nucleated cells were present was estimated from reference gene primer amplification. Sequenced by immunoSEQ multiplex PCR; TCRdb stores in-frame clones only, minus some. From that table come the V and J calls and clone size; the DNA was used to work out D and trimming. The sample lists over 100,000 clones, roughly nine tenths occurring once. The germline V and J ends were trimmed by 7 bases and 2 bases, with 17 bases remaining between them. CDR1 and CDR2 (germline): LNHDA, SQIVND (reference sequence). The CDR3 is 15 residues long.

The specimen sequenced was peripheral blood. The chain links TRBV19 to TRBJ1-2, with D possibly being TRBD1 (5 bases). This sequence originates from a woman in her 70s with COVID-19, enrolled during active disease. The CDR3 nucleotides read TGTGCCAGTATCCTATATGGGGGACTAAACTATGGCTACACCTTC. Protein: CASILYGGLNYGYTF.